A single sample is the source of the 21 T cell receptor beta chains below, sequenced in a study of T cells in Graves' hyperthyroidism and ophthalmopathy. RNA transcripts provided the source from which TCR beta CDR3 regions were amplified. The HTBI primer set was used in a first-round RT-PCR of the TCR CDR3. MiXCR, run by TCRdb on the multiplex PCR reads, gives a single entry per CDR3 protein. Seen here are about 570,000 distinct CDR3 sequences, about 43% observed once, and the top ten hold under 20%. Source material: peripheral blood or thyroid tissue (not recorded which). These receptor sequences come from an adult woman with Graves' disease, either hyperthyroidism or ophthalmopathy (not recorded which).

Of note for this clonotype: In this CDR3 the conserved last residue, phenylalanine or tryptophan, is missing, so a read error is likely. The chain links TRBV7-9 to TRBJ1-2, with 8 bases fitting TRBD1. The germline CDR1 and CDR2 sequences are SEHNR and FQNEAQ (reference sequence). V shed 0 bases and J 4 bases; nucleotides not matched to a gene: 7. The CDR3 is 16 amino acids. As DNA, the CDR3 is TGTGCCAGCAGCTTAGCCCTCGACAGGGGCGCCTATGGCTACACCCTC. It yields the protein CASSLALDRGAYGYTL.

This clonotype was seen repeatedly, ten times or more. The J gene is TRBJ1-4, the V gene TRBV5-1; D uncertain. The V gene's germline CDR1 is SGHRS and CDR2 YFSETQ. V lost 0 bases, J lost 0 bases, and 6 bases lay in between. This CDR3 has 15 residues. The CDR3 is CASSLVGATNEKLFF. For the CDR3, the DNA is TGCGCCAGCAGCTTGGTCGGAGCAACTAATGAAAAACTGTTTTTT.

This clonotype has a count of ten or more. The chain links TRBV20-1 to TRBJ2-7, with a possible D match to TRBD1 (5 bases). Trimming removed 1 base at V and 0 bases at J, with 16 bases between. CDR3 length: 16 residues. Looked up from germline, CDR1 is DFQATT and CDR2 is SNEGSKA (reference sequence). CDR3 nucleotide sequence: TGCAGTGCTAGAGTGTGGGGCGAAGGTTTCTCCTACGAGCAGTACTTC. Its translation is CSARVWGEGFSYEQYF.

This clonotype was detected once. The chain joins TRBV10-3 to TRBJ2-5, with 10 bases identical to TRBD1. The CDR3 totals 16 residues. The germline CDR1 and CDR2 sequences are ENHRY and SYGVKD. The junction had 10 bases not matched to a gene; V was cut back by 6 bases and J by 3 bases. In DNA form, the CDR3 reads TGTGCCATCAGGGACCCGGGACAGGGGAGGGAAGAGACCCAGTACTTC. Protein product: CAIRDPGQGREETQYF.

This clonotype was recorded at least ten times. CDR3 sequence: CSVQGSTEAFF. In nucleotides, the CDR3 is TGCAGCGTTCAGGGGAGCACTGAAGCTTTCTTT. The rearrangement joins TRBV29-1 to TRBJ1-1; weak D call: TRBD1 (6 bases). Trimming pared 5 bases from V and 4 bases from J, leaving 8 bases between. CDR1 is SQVTM, CDR2 ANQGSEA, per germline. The CDR3 is 11 residues long.

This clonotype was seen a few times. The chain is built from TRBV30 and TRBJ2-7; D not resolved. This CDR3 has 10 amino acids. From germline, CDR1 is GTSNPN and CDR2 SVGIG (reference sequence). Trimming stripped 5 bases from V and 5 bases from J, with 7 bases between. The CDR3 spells CAWGIHEQYF. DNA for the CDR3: TGTGCCTGGGGGATCCACGAGCAGTACTTC.

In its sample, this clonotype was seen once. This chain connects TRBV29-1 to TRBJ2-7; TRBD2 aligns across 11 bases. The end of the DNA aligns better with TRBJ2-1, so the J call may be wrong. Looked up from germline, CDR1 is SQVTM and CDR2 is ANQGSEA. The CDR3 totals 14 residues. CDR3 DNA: TGCAGCGTCCAGGGACTAGCGGATACGGATGAGCAGTTCTTC. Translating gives CSVQGLADTDEQFF.

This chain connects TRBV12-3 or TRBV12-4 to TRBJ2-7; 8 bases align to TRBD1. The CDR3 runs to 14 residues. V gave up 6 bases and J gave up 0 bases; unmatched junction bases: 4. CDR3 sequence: CASRRQGNSYEQYF. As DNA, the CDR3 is TGTGCCAGCAGAAGACAGGGGAACTCCTACGAGCAGTACTTC.

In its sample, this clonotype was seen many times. The CDR3 loop is CASSRGQGVYEQYF. Here the CDR3 DNA reads TGTGCCAGCAGCCGGGGACAGGGGGTCTACGAGCAGTACTTC. V and J are TRBV14 and TRBJ2-7, with 11 bases that match TRBD1. Trimming took 4 bases from V and 3 from J; bases not matched to a gene: 2. CDR1 is SGHDN, CDR2 FVKESK, per germline. This CDR3 has 14 residues.

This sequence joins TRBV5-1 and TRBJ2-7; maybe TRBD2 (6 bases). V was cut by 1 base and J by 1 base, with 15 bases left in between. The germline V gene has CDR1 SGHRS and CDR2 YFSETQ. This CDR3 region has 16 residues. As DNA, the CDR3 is TGCGCCAGCAGCTTGCTTGGAGGGGATCGATCCTACGAGCAGTACTTC. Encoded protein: CASSLLGGDRSYEQYF.

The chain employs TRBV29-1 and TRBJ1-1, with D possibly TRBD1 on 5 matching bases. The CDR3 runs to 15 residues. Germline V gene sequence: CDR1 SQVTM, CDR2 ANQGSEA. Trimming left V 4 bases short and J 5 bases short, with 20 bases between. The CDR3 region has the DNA TGCAGCGTTGTCGGCCAAACGGGAGAGGGGACTGAAGCTTTCTTT. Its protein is CSVVGQTGEGTEAFF.

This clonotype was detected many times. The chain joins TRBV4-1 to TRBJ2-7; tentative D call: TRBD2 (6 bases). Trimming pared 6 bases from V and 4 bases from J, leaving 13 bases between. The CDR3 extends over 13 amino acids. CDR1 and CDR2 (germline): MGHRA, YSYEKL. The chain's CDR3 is CASRRGMGYEQYF. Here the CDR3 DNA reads TGCGCCAGCAGACGGGGGATGGGGTACGAGCAGTACTTC.

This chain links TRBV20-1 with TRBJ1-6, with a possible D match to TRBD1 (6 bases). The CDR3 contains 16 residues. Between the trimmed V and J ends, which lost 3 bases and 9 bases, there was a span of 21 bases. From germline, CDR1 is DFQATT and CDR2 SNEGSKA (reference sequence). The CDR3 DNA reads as TGCAGTGCTAGCTTGGATCCGGGGGGCGATCCTTCACCCCTCCACTTT. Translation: CSASLDPGGDPSPLHF.

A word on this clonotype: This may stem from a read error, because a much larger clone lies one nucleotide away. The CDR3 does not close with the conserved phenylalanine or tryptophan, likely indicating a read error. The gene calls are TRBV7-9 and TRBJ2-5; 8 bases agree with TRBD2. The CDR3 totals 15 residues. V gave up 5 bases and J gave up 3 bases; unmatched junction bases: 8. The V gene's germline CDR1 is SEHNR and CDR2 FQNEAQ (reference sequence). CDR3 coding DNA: TGTGCCAGCAGCCCCCCGGGGGGGCCGGAAGAGACCCAGTACCTC. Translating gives CASSPPGGPEETQYL.

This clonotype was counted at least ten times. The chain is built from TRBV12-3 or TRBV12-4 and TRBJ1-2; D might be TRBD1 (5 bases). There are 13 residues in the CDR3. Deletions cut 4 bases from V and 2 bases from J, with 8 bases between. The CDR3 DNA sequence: TGTGCCAGCAGTTACGACAGAAACTATGGCTACACCTTC. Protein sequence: CASSYDRNYGYTF.

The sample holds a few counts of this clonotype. The CDR3 DNA reads as TGTGCCAGCAGTTACCTGATGAACACTGAAGCTTTCTTT. Translation: CASSYLMNTEAFF. The chain joins TRBV27 to TRBJ1-1; D gene uncertain. From germline, CDR1 is MNHEY and CDR2 SMNVEV (reference sequence). Trimming took 4 bases from V and 0 from J, leaving 6 bases between them. The CDR3 consists of 13 residues.

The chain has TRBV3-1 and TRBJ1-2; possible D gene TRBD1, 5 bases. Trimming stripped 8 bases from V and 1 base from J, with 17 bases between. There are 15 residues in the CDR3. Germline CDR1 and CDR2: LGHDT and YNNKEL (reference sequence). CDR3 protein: CASQQGRDYNYGYTF. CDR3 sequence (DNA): TGTGCCAGCCAGCAAGGCAGGGACTATAACTATGGCTACACCTTC.

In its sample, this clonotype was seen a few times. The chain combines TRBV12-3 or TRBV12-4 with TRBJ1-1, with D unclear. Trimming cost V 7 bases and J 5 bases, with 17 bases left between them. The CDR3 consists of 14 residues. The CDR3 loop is CASTLLRAGTEAFF. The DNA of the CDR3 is TGTGCCAGCACTCTTTTGAGGGCCGGGACTGAAGCTTTCTTT.

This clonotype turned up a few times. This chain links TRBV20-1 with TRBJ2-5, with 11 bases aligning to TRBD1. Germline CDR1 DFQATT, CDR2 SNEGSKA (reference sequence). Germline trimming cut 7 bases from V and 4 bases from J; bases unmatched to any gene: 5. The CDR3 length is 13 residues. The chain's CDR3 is CSGGDRGSETQYF. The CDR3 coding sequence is TGCAGTGGGGGGGACAGGGGGTCAGAGACCCAGTACTTC.

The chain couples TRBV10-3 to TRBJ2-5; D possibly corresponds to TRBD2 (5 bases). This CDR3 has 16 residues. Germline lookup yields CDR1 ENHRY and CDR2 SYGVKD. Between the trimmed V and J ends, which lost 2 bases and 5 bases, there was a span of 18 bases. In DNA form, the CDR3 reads TGTGCCATCAGTGAGAGTCGACCGGGGATGATGGAGACCCAGTACTTC. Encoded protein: CAISESRPGMMETQYF.

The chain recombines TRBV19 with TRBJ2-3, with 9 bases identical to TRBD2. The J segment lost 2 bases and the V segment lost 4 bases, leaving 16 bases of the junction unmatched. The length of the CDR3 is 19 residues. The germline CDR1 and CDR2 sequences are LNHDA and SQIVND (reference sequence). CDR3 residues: CASSTNLGVAGVYTDTQYF. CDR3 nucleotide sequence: TGTGCCAGTAGTACCAATCTGGGGGTAGCGGGGGTCTACACAGATACGCAGTATTTT.